Below, 18 T cell receptor beta chains from the same sample are listed, as sequenced in a study of T cells expressing NK-cell markers. TCRdb re-called the 5' RACE reads, yielding one record per CDR3 amino acid sequence without DNA. Reported are around 260,000 distinct CDR3 sequences; the ten largest clones contain roughly 4.2%. Input material: blood T cells: a sorted CD56 or NKG2C T cell subset, CD4+ or CD8+ T cells, or bulk PBMC T cells (not recorded which). Receptor source: a woman between 18 and 70 years old in good health.

The rearrangement joins TRBV9 to TRBJ1-5; the TCRdb D gene call, TRBD1, has no DNA to confirm it. This CDR3 is 15 amino acids long. Per the germline V gene, CDR1 is SGDLS and CDR2 is YYNGEE. The CDR3 here is CASSPLGGSNQPQHF.

V gene TRBV7-2 combines with J gene TRBJ1-6; TCRdb picks TRBD1, but there is no DNA to check that call. The CDR3 totals 14 residues. Germline CDR1 and CDR2: SGHTA and FQGNSA. CDR3 region: CASSSGDILGPLHF.

The J gene is TRBJ2-1, the V gene TRBV19. The CDR3 sequence is 14 residues long. Germline CDR1 LNHDA, CDR2 SQIVND (reference sequence). The CDR3 protein is CASSIYRSYNEQFF.

The V and J genes are TRBV18 and TRBJ2-1. The CDR3 totals 14 residues. Germline V gene lookup returns CDR1 KGHSH and CDR2 LQKENI. This chain's CDR3 is CASSRSDSYNEQFF.

This chain joins TRBV7-2 and TRBJ2-1. Germline V CDR1 and CDR2: SGHTA, FQGNSA. The CDR3 is 15 residues long. CDR3 protein: CASIFDSSSYNEQFF.

This chain links TRBV3-1 with TRBJ2-1; TCRdb's D call of TRBD1 is untestable without DNA. Germline-derived CDR1 and CDR2 are LGHDT and YNNKEL (reference sequence). This CDR3 has 17 amino acids. The CDR3: CASSQDAAAPSYNEQFF.

CDR3 sequence reads: CASSQAGESQPQHF. This chain joins TRBV4-1 and TRBJ1-5. Germline CDR1 and CDR2: MGHRA and YSYEKL. CDR3 size: 14 residues.

The chain recombines TRBV10-3 with TRBJ2-2. CDR3 length: 13 residues. Germline V gene data show CDR1 as ENHRY and CDR2 as SYGVKD. The CDR3 protein is CAISEGLTGELFF.

The rearrangement links TRBV7-2 to TRBJ2-3. The CDR3 contains 12 residues. CDR1 and CDR2 from the germline V gene are SGHTA and FQGNSA. The chain's CDR3 is CASSSFSDTQYF.

This chain links TRBV15 with TRBJ2-1; TCRdb calls TRBD2, which cannot be checked without DNA. This CDR3 has 13 amino acids. The germline V gene has CDR1 LNHNV and CDR2 YYDKDF (reference sequence). The CDR3 sequence is CASVAGDRDEQFF.

This chain connects TRBV7-2 to TRBJ1-5. The CDR3 extends over 13 amino acids. CDR1 is SGHTA and CDR2 is FQGNSA in the germline V gene. This chain's CDR3 is CASTLRGDQPQHF.

The CDR3 loop is CASSLTPGGSNEQFF. The V and J genes are TRBV7-3 and TRBJ2-1; TCRdb returns TRBD1, unconfirmable since there is no DNA. The germline gives CDR1 SGHTA, CDR2 FQGTGA. This CDR3 is built from 15 residues. Variable domain in full (rest from reference TRBV7-3 and TRBJ2-1): GAGVSQTPSNKVTEKGKYVELRCDPISGHTALYWYRQSLGQGPEFLIYFQGTGAADDSGLPNDRFFAVRPEGSVSTLKIQRTERGDSAVYLCASSLTPGGSNEQFFGPGTRLTVL.

The gene calls are TRBV10-3 and TRBJ1-4; the TCRdb D gene call, TRBD1, has no DNA to confirm it. Germline CDR1 reads ENHRY; CDR2 reads SYGVKD. This CDR3 has 13 residues. The CDR3 sequence: CAISDRGHEKLFF.

This chain joins TRBV5-1 and TRBJ1-2. The CDR3 has 14 amino acids. Germline CDR1 is SGHRS and CDR2 is YFSETQ. CDR3: CASSSDGRGVGYTF.

The chain recombines TRBV6-2 or TRBV6-3 with TRBJ1-5. CDR1 is MNHEY, CDR2 SVGEGT, per germline. The CDR3 runs to 12 residues. The CDR3: CASSYSFQPQHF.

The chain uses TRBV12-3 or TRBV12-4 and TRBJ1-6. This CDR3 comprises 15 residues. This chain's CDR3 is CASSLGGTGNSPLHF.

CDR3 loop: CASSVAGLNTEAFF. The V call is TRBV9, the J call TRBJ1-1. Germline CDR1 reads SGDLS; CDR2 reads YYNGEE. CDR3 length: 14 amino acids.

The chain employs TRBV11-2 and TRBJ1-3. Per the germline V gene, CDR1 is SGHAT and CDR2 is FQNNGV. The CDR3 totals 15 residues. This CDR3 is CASSSLRPLGNTIYF.